This is a list of T cell receptor beta chains from one sample in a study of early T cells in non-severe SARS-CoV-2 infection. TCRdb ran MiXCR on the 5' RACE reads and lists one entry per CDR3 protein. The sample lists 35,000 to 45,000 distinct CDR3 sequences; 8.5% to 10% were seen once. The sequenced sample was whole blood. Source of these receptors: an adult who was a healthcare worker with PCR-confirmed SARS-CoV-2 infection or an uninfected control (not recorded which). Each CDR3 is given with its conserved first and last residue.

V: TRBV5-6
J: TRBJ1-5
CDR3: CASSLRQTPLTNQPQHF

V: TRBV20-1
J: TRBJ2-3
CDR3: CSARGPSTDTQYF

V: TRBV28
J: TRBJ2-3
CDR3: CASGKDGRRDTQYF

V: TRBV4-2
J: TRBJ2-7
CDR3: CASSSPDGRSYEQYF

V: TRBV5-1
J: TRBJ1-1
CDR3: CASNQGRVNTEAFF

V: TRBV29-1
J: TRBJ2-1
CDR3: CSVERDRIFFNEQFF

V: TRBV6-5
J: TRBJ1-1
CDR3: CASSYSSGSGRRNTEAFF

V: TRBV6-2/TRBV6-3
J: TRBJ2-3
CDR3: CASSYDQGLTDTQYF

V: TRBV7-6
J: TRBJ2-2
CDR3: CASSLRTGGVNTGELFF

V: TRBV4-3
J: TRBJ1-4
CDR3: CASSQDRDRGGEKLFF

V: TRBV7-2
J: TRBJ2-4
CDR3: CASSSRLAGGRSKNIQYF

V: TRBV20-1
J: TRBJ1-1
CDR3: CSALHRDTEAFF

V: TRBV12-3/TRBV12-4
J: TRBJ2-3
CDR3: CASRLAGRPSTDTQYF

V: TRBV29-1
J: TRBJ1-5
CDR3: CSVGGAINQPQHF

V: TRBV28
J: TRBJ2-7
CDR3: CASSGAPYEQYF

V: TRBV12-3/TRBV12-4
J: TRBJ1-5
CDR3: CASSRQGGNQPQHF

V: TRBV5-1
J: TRBJ2-7
CDR3: CASSLGDSIYEQYF

V: TRBV7-2
J: TRBJ1-2
CDR3: CASSLYRGLGGYTF

V: TRBV6-6
J: TRBJ1-4
CDR3: CASNPGTEMLNEKLFF

V: TRBV29-1
J: TRBJ2-1
CDR3: CSVRLAVRYNEQFF

V: TRBV5-5
J: TRBJ1-5
CDR3: CASSLMGQGLNQPQHF

V: TRBV12-3/TRBV12-4
J: TRBJ2-3
CDR3: CASSFFITDTQYF

V: TRBV20-1
J: TRBJ2-1
CDR3: CSARDPGSSYNEQFF

V: TRBV11-2
J: TRBJ2-1
CDR3: CASSPGGLEYNEQFF

V: TRBV3-1
J: TRBJ1-2
CDR3: CASSRGQGADGYTF

V: TRBV29-1
J: TRBJ1-1
CDR3: CSVEGGKGEGTEAFF

V: TRBV3-1
J: TRBJ2-3
CDR3: CASSQVGVGTDTQYF

V: TRBV11-2
J: TRBJ2-7
CDR3: CASIMNRAPYEQYF

V: TRBV11-2
J: TRBJ2-5
CDR3: CASSPPTGLETQYF

V: TRBV7-9
J: TRBJ2-5
CDR3: CASSSPNGVETQYF

V: TRBV4-3
J: TRBJ1-4
CDR3: CASSQGVGGSEKLFF

V: TRBV25-1
J: TRBJ2-7
CDR3: CASSVRNEQYF

V: TRBV6-2/TRBV6-3
J: TRBJ2-5
CDR3: CASTPLGGGRETQYF